This T cell receptor beta chain was retrieved from a study of cytomegalovirus exposure and HLA in healthy donors (dated by TCRdb to 2015 to 2018). The study in broad terms: An earlier analysis of approximately 550 of the donors reported 276 Gb of sequence data and 100 million to 130 million unique TCR beta sequences from about 200 million T cells. Both class I and class II loci were covered by HLA typing, at four-digit resolution. In a later analysis, previously published TCR beta repertoires from more than 500 donors were re-analyzed and high-resolution HLA genotyping was added so that TCR occurrence patterns could be studied. The aim of the study was to test whether cataloging public T cell receptors could identify signatures of past pathogen exposure. Roughly five DR-DQ haplotypes were treated as single units for association and clustering because of strong linkage in the cohort. To predict cytomegalovirus infection status, the study brought together high-throughput TCR immunosequencing, statistical association of individual TCRs with disease status, and machine learning. Typing coverage varied by locus: roughly 629-640 donors for A, B, C, DRB1 and DQB1; roughly 500 for DQA1; over 600 for DPA1; roughly 470 for DPB1. Besides the first cohort of 666 subjects, a separate validation cohort made up of over a hundred different subjects was used. An earlier analysis of roughly 580 of the donors used high-throughput TCR beta sequencing to judge whether each TCR beta V gene segment behaved as functional or pseudogenic. An early release covering more than 500 HLA-typed donors comprised approximately 290 gigabases of sequencing data and around 80 million unique TCR sequences. The later analysis used no new phenotypic data to find candidate immune exposures, relying instead on TCR beta sequences and their occurrence across donors. Using immunosequencing, the study profiled T cell repertoires from fewer than 850 subjects and related those repertoires to cytomegalovirus serostatus. Alongside the repertoire data, information on donor age, sex, ethnicity and CMV serostatus was compiled. Among the approximately 400 genotyped donors, roughly 80% belonged to the genetic ancestry cluster associated with self-reported Caucasian donors. All discovery cohort repertoires had been generated on a single sequencing platform. A later genetic analysis took genome-wide SNP genotypes for 398 of the 666 donors and used that subset as a discovery cohort. Among a few hundred genotyped donors of the cohort, an average of around 240,000 unique TCR beta nucleotide sequences were sequenced per donor, about a sixth of them non-productive.

For this clone: Its antigen remains unidentified. Within one base of it there is no much larger clone, and no base qualities were kept.

In total, approximately 690 healthy bone marrow donors made up the cohort. At the time of sampling, every cohort member was nominally healthy, though immune exposures that went unrecorded were likely present. The donor tested CMV seronegative, placing the donor among the 350 or so seronegative members of the cohort. A peripheral blood sample was collected from each donor, and TCR beta sequencing was performed on peripheral blood mononuclear cells. Genomic DNA extraction from the blood cell samples was performed with the Qiagen DNeasy Blood Extraction Kit. The research as a whole found: A later analysis found that TCR association rates varied across HLA loci, with DRB1 alleles showing the most associated TCRs and HLA-C alleles the fewest. The classifier was reported to diagnose cytomegalovirus status with high specificity and sensitivity in both the original and validation cohorts. Over 15 rarely observed V segments, including chromosome 9 orphons, were excluded from the earlier analysis of about 600 of the donors because counts were too low. Compared with the approximately 670-donor mean, donors in an Asian-associated ancestry cluster had fewer N-insertions in productive TCRs, according to a later genetic analysis. The cohort was sequenced for TCR beta chains only, and without alpha or paired-chain data the features that could be detected were limited. Most TCR sequences were observed very rarely across donors, whereas some public TCRs were present in many individuals. A cluster of highly shared sequence variants was judged likely to be a technical artifact of the sequencing pipeline. The 87-base-pair reads could not distinguish some IMGT-functional V segments, including TRBV6-2 and TRBV6-3, so those segments were excluded. V-gene and J-gene trimming of TCR beta chains was associated with a missense DCLRE1C variant in a later genetic analysis, and the association was replicated in an independent cohort. When HLA alleles, especially DR and DQ, strongly co-occurred, TCR associations were difficult to assign to individual alleles. The authors suggested that the approach could potentially be extended to other disease states and immunological phenotypes. A few of the identified cytomegalovirus-associated TCR beta chains were confirmed in vitro to be specific for cytomegalovirus antigens. The only immune exposure information available for the cohort was CMV serostatus. Most CMV-associated TCR beta chains appeared to be HLA-restricted in a later analysis, and the HLA associations seemed to be driven largely by CMV exposure. In a later analysis, 16,951 TCR beta sequences were associated with specific HLA alleles at a false discovery rate of 0.05. An earlier analysis of around 540 of the donors showed that most TCR beta V segments appeared in productive rearrangements either about 87% or about 30% of the time, which broadly matched IMGT annotations. According to a later analysis, parvovirus B19, influenza, CMV and Epstein-Barr virus appeared linked to several top co-occurrence clusters. Sequencing depth was assumed to be roughly uniform across donors in the presence/absence analyses, though that assumption may not hold. Compared with equally common non-associated chains, HLA-associated TCR beta chains in a later analysis were more clonally expanded and had lower generation probabilities. Linkage disequilibrium might explain the correlated functional status among segregating V segments, but an unknown experimental factor could not be ruled out. Because some donors lacked HLA typing at each locus, the association tests relied only on the typed subset. A further reported finding was that TCR beta sequences accurately predicted the HLA-A and HLA-B alleles for most subjects in the first cohort. In the study, approximately 160 TCR beta chains were listed as associated with cytomegalovirus.

V ends up 6 bases short and J 6 bases short, with an unmatched junction base count of 1. CDR1 and CDR2, looked up from the germline V gene, are KGHSH and LQKENI. Inclusive of the bounding cysteine and phenylalanine, the CDR3 is 12 residues long. Of all the DNA, just the CDR3 is kept, 36 bases in frame from base 1. Libraries were made using the immunoSEQ multiplex PCR assay. The multiplex PCR relied on a mix of 60 forward primers for TCR Vbeta segments and 13 reverse primers for TCR Jbeta segments. Amplification of the CDR3 region of rearranged TCR beta genes was performed with a multiplex PCR assay on genomic DNA. The amplified TCR beta libraries were sequenced on the Illumina HiSeq System as 87-base-pair reads. Under the source paper's analysis protocol: In a later analysis, about 80 million unique TCR beta chains were counted across the 500 to 850 repertoires, and around 10 million of these chains were shared by at least two donors. A nearest-neighbor algorithm error-corrected the raw reads and collapsed the reads into unique sequences, merging closely related sequences to remove PCR and sequencing errors. Alignment of CDR3 sequences to IMGT reference sequences was used to assign V, D and J gene segments. For a sequence to be retained, at least a six-nucleotide match to both a V gene segment and a J gene segment was required. Rearrangements were classified as productive when the CDR3 lacked stop codons and remained in frame with V and J, and all other rearrangements were classified as non-productive. CDR3 was defined according to IMGT convention as the region running from the second conserved V-encoded cysteine to the conserved J-encoded phenylalanine. In an earlier analysis of 587 of the donors, sequences lacking an unambiguous match to a single V gene segment were excluded. In an earlier analysis of 450 to 750 of the donors, a V segment was called functional when productive rearrangements were above 56.7%, and segregating when the standard deviation between donors exceeded 5%. A statistical classification framework was built to diagnose cytomegalovirus status from the catalog of TCR beta chain sequences. V and J gene assignment, in a later analysis, came from comparing TCR nucleotide sequences with IMGT/GENE-DB human TR gene sequences. The TCRdist pipeline was used in a later analysis to assign CDR3 sequences and most-parsimonious VDJ recombination scenarios. In a later analysis, each TCR beta chain was defined by its CDR3 amino acid sequence together with its V-gene family, and reads lacking a unique V-gene family were excluded. A later analysis removed 500 to 650 highly shared, low-generation-probability nucleotide sequences to deal with suspected cross-contamination and a sequencing artifact. In a later analysis, a clonal expansion index was calculated for each public chain from normalized within-repertoire ranks of inferred template counts. In a later analysis, generation probabilities were computed with a VDJ recombination model fitted to out-of-frame rearrangements, and the resulting probabilities were checked against IGoR. Hypergeometric tests were used in a later analysis to score TCR-TCR, TCR-HLA and TCR-CMV co-occurrence, with a repertoire-size bias correction applied to the TCR pairs. A later analysis estimated false discovery rates by permuting HLA or CMV assignments 20 times. A later analysis grouped co-occurring TCRs with DBSCAN, adding TCRdist sequence similarity when clustering within HLA-allele-positive subsets. Repertoires with fewer than 30,000 or more than 120,000 public chains were left out of co-occurrence clustering, as were a few repertoires with anomalous nucleotide sharing. The table was pulled from immuneACCESS by TCRdb, which kept in-frame rearrangements only. Such tables lose some clones; where checked, under half of the loss comes from unresolved V genes, and the rest has no known cause. The V and J calls and clone size were taken over from that table, and D and trimming were inferred from the DNA. This sample holds over 150,000 clones; around 79% were observed only once. The top ten hold roughly 1.4% of the sample.

The rearranged segments are TRBV18 and TRBJ1-5, with TRBD1 identical over 8 junction bases. Sequencing input: PBMCs. This TCR was recovered from a man younger than 30 in good health and CMV-seronegative. At the DNA level, the sequence is TGTGCCAGCTCTCAGGGGGCTCAGCCCCAGCATTTT. Its translation is CASSQGAQPQHF.